This TCR beta chain was recorded in a study of CD8+ T cells in alopecia areata. Extracted RNA was reverse transcribed, and the resulting cDNA served as sequencing template. The assay was immunoSEQ multiplex PCR, and TCRdb's table has in-frame clones only and misses some. The sample yields 110,000 or so clones, more than 30% seen once. The CDR3 runs 14 residues. V was clipped by 2 bases and J by 2 bases, with 7 bases between them. CDR1 is GTSNPN, CDR2 SVGIG, per germline (reference sequence). The clonotype originates from a human donor with alopecia areata. Sequencing used CD4+ T cells sorted from blood. The rearrangement uses TRBV30 and TRBJ2-6, with no clear D. The CDR3 bases are TGTGCCTGGAGTCGGAGCCCTGGGGCCAACGTCCTGACTTTC. It specifies CAWSRSPGANVLTF.